A single sample gave rise to the 3 T cell receptor beta chains below, sequenced in a study of post-analysis software for immune sequencing data. Every TCR beta cDNA library bore unique molecular identifiers. TCRdb re-derived calls from the PCR reads in MiXCR, one entry per CDR3 protein. The sample holds about 150,000 distinct CDR3 sequences, around 28% seen once. Notes on the study in general: In patients, TRBV5-6, TRBV5-1 and TRBV20-1 belonged to four or five TRBV segments found more frequently than in controls.

What these receptors recognize is not known. Material: blood. Source of these receptors: a girl aged 5 to 17 with multiple sclerosis.

Remarks on this clonotype: The junction does not match germline at one end; this may be a read error. The chain links TRBV3-1 to TRBJ1-2; D is uncertain. Germline assignment: CDR1 LGHDT and CDR2 YNNKEL (reference sequence). This CDR3 has 16 amino acids. Here the CDR3 reads CASGHLSATDPWGYTF. CDR3 in DNA: TGTGCCAGCGGCCACTTATCCGCGACTGATCCATGGGGCTACACCTTC. The entire variable domain, with the rest obtained from reference TRBV3-1 and TRBJ1-2, is as follows: DTAVSQTPKYLVTQMGNDKSIKCEQNLGHDTMYWYKQDSKKFLKIMFSYNNKELIINETVPNRFSPKSPDKAHLNLHINSLELGDSAVYFCASGHLSATDPWGYTFGSGTRLTVV.

The chain links TRBV5-1 to TRBJ1-1; D gene unclear. Germline assignment: CDR1 SGHRS and CDR2 YFSETQ. The CDR3 has 15 residues. Trimming pared 4 bases from V and 11 bases from J, leaving 24 bases between. CDR3 amino acids: CASSPGDSQHPGAFF. The CDR3 DNA follows: TGCGCCAGCAGCCCCGGCGACTCTCAACATCCGGGGGCTTTCTTT.

The chain joins TRBV4-2 to TRBJ2-5; D is unclear. The J call may be in error: the DNA end matches TRBJ2-7 better. Germline-derived CDR1 and CDR2 are LGHNA and YNFKEQ. This CDR3 has 15 residues. For the CDR3, the DNA is TGTGCCAGCAGCCGACCTCAAGGTCGGGTCTACGAGCAGTACTTC. Protein sequence: CASSRPQGRVYEQYF.